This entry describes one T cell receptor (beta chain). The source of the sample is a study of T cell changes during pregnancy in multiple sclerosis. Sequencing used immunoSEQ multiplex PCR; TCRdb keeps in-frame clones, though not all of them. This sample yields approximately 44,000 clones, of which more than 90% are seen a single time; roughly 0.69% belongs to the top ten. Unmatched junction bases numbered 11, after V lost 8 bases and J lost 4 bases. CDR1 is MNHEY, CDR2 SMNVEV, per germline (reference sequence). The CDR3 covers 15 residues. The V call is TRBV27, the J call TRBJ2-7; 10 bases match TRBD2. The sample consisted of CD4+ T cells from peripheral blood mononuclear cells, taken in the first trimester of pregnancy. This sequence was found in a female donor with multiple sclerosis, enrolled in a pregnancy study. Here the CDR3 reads CASGALAGVGYEQYF. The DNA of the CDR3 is TGTGCCAGCGGGGCCCTAGCGGGAGTGGGATACGAGCAGTACTTC.